A single sample is the source of the 18 T cell receptor beta chains below, sequenced in a study of OX40 agonist ivuxolimab in advanced cancers. Clones were sequenced by immunoSEQ multiplex PCR, and TCRdb holds only the in-frame ones, with some missing. The profile shows tens of thousands of clones, roughly 80% of them singletons. The source material was CD4+ or CD8+ T cells sorted from blood, sampled in a trial of the OX40 agonist ivuxolimab. The receptors shown here come from an adult with an advanced solid tumor such as melanoma, head and neck, liver or kidney cancer.

This rearrangement joins TRBV28 to TRBJ2-7, with TRBD2 matching over 10 bases. Germline trimming cut 2 bases from V and 4 bases from J; bases unmatched to any gene: 8. CDR1 MDHEN and CDR2 SYDVKM come from the germline V gene. CDR3 size: 16 residues. DNA of the CDR3: TGTGCCAGCAGTTTAACAGCGGGAGGGCCTGTGTACGAGCAGTACTTC. This codes for CASSLTAGGPVYEQYF. The full variable domain, with the rest looked up from reference TRBV28 and TRBJ2-7, is DVKVTQSSRYLVKRTGEKVFLECVQDMDHENMFWYRQDPGLGLRLIYFSYDVKMKEKGDIPEGYSVSREKKERFSLILESASTNQTSMYLCASSLTAGGPVYEQYFGPGTRLTVT.

The rearrangement uses TRBV30 and TRBJ2-3; D might be TRBD1 or TRBD2, each matching 5 bases. This CDR3 region has 16 residues. The germline V gene has CDR1 GTSNPN and CDR2 SVGIG (reference sequence). Trimming removed 0 bases at V and 2 bases at J, with 15 bases between. DNA of the CDR3: TGTGCCTGGAGTGTACCGGGACCTATACCCACAGATACGCAGTATTTT. Translation: CAWSVPGPIPTDTQYF.

This chain connects TRBV5-4 to TRBJ2-3; the D gene could be TRBD1 or TRBD2 (5 bases each). Trimming took off 0 bases at V and 6 bases at J, with 11 bases between the two ends. The CDR3 runs 14 residues. CDR1 SGHNT and CDR2 YYREEE come from the germline V gene (reference sequence). CDR3 protein: CASSLGIGTDTQYF. DNA of the CDR3: TGTGCCAGCAGCTTGGGGATAGGGACGGATACGCAGTATTTT.

This sequence joins TRBV19 and TRBJ1-2; TRBD1 matches 7 bases. The CDR3 runs to 14 residues. J was trimmed by 6 bases and V by 8 bases; bases with no gene match: 12. Germline lookup yields CDR1 LNHDA and CDR2 SQIVND (reference sequence). CDR3 sequence reads: CASLTWTGPNGYTF. The CDR3 bases are TGTGCCAGTCTTACCTGGACAGGCCCAAATGGCTACACCTTC.

The chain is built from TRBV6-6 and TRBJ1-6, with D hard to call. CDR3 length: 14 residues. Per germline, CDR1 MNHNY and CDR2 SVGAGI (reference sequence). The V end was cut by 2 bases, the J end by 9 bases, with 11 bases between. The CDR3 DNA sequence: TGTGCCAGCAGTTACGGTGGGCTGGGTTCACCCCTCCACTTT. Translating it yields CASSYGGLGSPLHF.

J is TRBJ2-5 and V is TRBV11-2; D uncertain. Trimming took 3 bases from V and 2 from J, leaving 7 bases between them. Germline CDR1 is SGHAT and CDR2 is FQNNGV. The CDR3 runs to 13 residues. This chain's CDR3 is CASSLVIQETQYF. The CDR3 DNA reads TGTGCCAGCAGCTTGGTCATACAAGAGACCCAGTACTTC.

This clone has just one count. The chain recombines TRBV11-2 with TRBJ1-2, with D unresolved. The germline gives CDR1 SGHAT, CDR2 FQNNGV. The CDR3 covers 18 residues. V lost 5 bases and J lost 3, with 25 bases in between. As DNA, the CDR3 is TGTGCCAGCAGCCCCTTTCGTTTACTGTCGGTTATTGACTATGGCTACACCTTC. This sequence encodes CASSPFRLLSVIDYGYTF.

The gene calls are TRBV19 and TRBJ2-5; D remains unclear. The CDR3 is 15 amino acids. CDR1 and CDR2 from the germline V gene are LNHDA and SQIVND (reference sequence). Trimming shortened V by 3 bases and J by 2 bases, and 13 bases separated the two germline ends. The chain's CDR3 is CASSIRAVYQETQYF. CDR3 DNA sequence: TGTGCCAGTAGTATCCGGGCTGTTTATCAAGAGACCCAGTACTTC.

The gene calls are TRBV5-1 and TRBJ1-1; D call uncertain. Trimming took off 4 bases at V and 1 base at J, with 11 bases between the two ends. The CDR3 length is 14 residues. Germline assignment: CDR1 SGHRS and CDR2 YFSETQ. CDR3 amino acids: CASSLATENTEAFF. CDR3 DNA: TGCGCCAGCAGCCTAGCGACGGAGAACACTGAAGCTTTCTTT.

The genes are TRBV30 and TRBJ2-7; D possibly corresponds to TRBD2 (5 bases). There are 13 residues in the CDR3. V was shortened by 5 bases and J by 0 bases, with 11 bases between the two germline ends. Germline CDR1 reads GTSNPN; CDR2 reads SVGIG (reference sequence). The CDR3 is CAWGRGSSYEQYF. CDR3 nucleotide sequence: TGTGCCTGGGGACGAGGGAGCTCCTACGAGCAGTACTTC.

This clone was detected a few times. This sequence joins TRBV5-5 and TRBJ2-1; D is ambiguous. Germline lookup yields CDR1 SGHKS and CDR2 YYEKEE (reference sequence). The V end lost 0 bases, the J end lost 4 bases, and 5 bases lay between the germline ends. The CDR3 consists of 13 residues. The CDR3 sequence: CASSLVLYNEQFF. The CDR3 bases are TGTGCCAGCAGCTTGGTTCTATACAATGAGCAGTTCTTC.

The gene calls are TRBV27 and TRBJ2-7, with D perhaps matching TRBD1 (6 bases). CDR3 length equals 17 residues. Germline V gene data show CDR1 as MNHEY and CDR2 as SMNVEV (reference sequence). The V and J ends lost 3 bases and 4 bases respectively, with 22 bases between them. DNA for the CDR3: TGTGCCAGCAGTTTGTTTCTCGTCCCGGGACATTTATACGAGCAGTACTTC. Residues: CASSLFLVPGHLYEQYF.

In this sample, this clone turned up once. CDR3 sequence (DNA): TGCGCCAGCAGTAATTTCGGAAGCACTGAAGCTTTCTTT. Translating it yields CASSNFGSTEAFF. The chain carries TRBV10-1 and TRBJ1-1; no clear D gene. Germline lookup yields CDR1 WNHNN and CDR2 SYGVQD (reference sequence). This CDR3 is 13 amino acids long. Trimming took off 5 bases at V and 4 bases at J, with 11 bases between the two ends.

This rearrangement joins TRBV6-4 to TRBJ2-7, with TRBD1 as a possible D gene (5 bases). The germline V gene encodes CDR1 MRHNA and CDR2 SNTAGT. V was trimmed by 3 bases and J by 2 bases, leaving 14 bases between them. The CDR3 runs 15 residues. Here the CDR3 reads CASSEARGFAYEQYF. The CDR3 nucleotides are TGTGCCAGCAGTGAAGCAAGGGGTTTCGCCTACGAGCAGTACTTC.

The chain combines TRBV5-1 with TRBJ2-3; D ambiguous. Trimming took 0 bases from V and 5 from J, leaving 10 bases between them. Germline V CDR1 and CDR2: SGHRS, YFSETQ. The CDR3 sequence is 14 residues long. CDR3 loop: CASSLVLKRDTQYF. CDR3 bases: TGCGCCAGCAGCTTGGTATTGAAGAGAGATACGCAGTATTTT.

The chain combines TRBV7-6 with TRBJ2-3; 8 bases line up with TRBD2. The germline CDR1 and CDR2 sequences are SGHVS and FNYEAQ. This CDR3 is built from 16 residues. The junction had 5 bases not matched to a gene; V was cut back by 1 base and J by 2 bases. The CDR3 here is CASSLGLAGSTDTQYF. The CDR3 coding sequence is TGTGCCAGCAGCTTAGGCCTAGCGGGTTCCACAGATACGCAGTATTTT.

V and J are TRBV6-5 and TRBJ1-1; D is undetermined. Germline assignment: CDR1 MNHEY and CDR2 SVGAGI. The CDR3 consists of 14 residues. V was clipped by 3 bases and J by 3 bases, with 11 bases between them. In DNA, the CDR3 is TGTGCCAGCAGTTATCAAGGGATCTACACTGAAGCTTTCTTT. Its translation is CASSYQGIYTEAFF.

In nucleotides, the CDR3 is TGTGCCAGCAGGAACACGGCAGTCGGCGAGCAGTACTTC. Protein: CASRNTAVGEQYF. This rearrangement joins TRBV6-1 to TRBJ2-7; D ambiguous. The CDR3 spans 13 residues. Germline loops: CDR1 MNHNS, CDR2 SASEGT. Deletions cut 6 bases from V and 6 bases from J, with 15 bases between.